The 22 T cell receptor beta chains below were found in one sample sequenced in a study of T cell clones after liver transplantation. Only in-frame clones appear in the TCRdb table, and some are missing; sequencing was by immunoSEQ multiplex PCR. Altogether tens of thousands of clones are present, 90% to 95% being singletons, with the ten largest covering around 26%. The sample was CD8+ T cells from blood, taken 12 months after liver transplant. These receptors all stem from a human patient who received a liver transplant. Among the T cells, some may be from the graft donor.

This CDR3 is CASSDSPGTSLNTGELFF. The CDR3 DNA reads as TGTGCCAGCAGCGACTCACCCGGGACTAGCTTGAACACCGGGGAGCTGTTTTTT. V is TRBV2 and J is TRBJ2-2; TRBD2 matches 9 bases. The V gene end was trimmed by 6 bases and the J gene end by 1 base; junction bases not matched to a gene: 12. This CDR3 spans 18 amino acids. Germline assignment: CDR1 SNHLY and CDR2 FYNNEI.

The rearrangement joins TRBV6-1 to TRBJ2-7; 12 bases agree with TRBD1. The CDR3 totals 15 residues. The V and J ends lost 3 bases and 3 bases, in that order; junction bases with no gene match: 3. CDR1 MNHNS and CDR2 SASEGT come from the germline V gene. CDR3 bases: TGTGCCAGCAGTGAGGGACAGGGGGCTGGCTACGAGCAGTACTTC. It translates to CASSEGQGAGYEQYF.

The chain employs TRBV5-5 and TRBJ2-7; 7 nucleotides match TRBD2. The V segment lost 0 bases and the J segment 6 bases; nucleotides outside the gene matches: 12. The CDR3 loop spans 16 amino acids. Germline-derived CDR1 and CDR2 are SGHKS and YYEKEE (reference sequence). Here the CDR3 reads CASSLEREGWVSEQYF. For the CDR3, the DNA is TGTGCCAGCAGCTTGGAGCGGGAAGGGTGGGTTAGCGAGCAGTACTTC.

The J gene is TRBJ2-6, the V gene TRBV4-3; 9 nucleotides agree with TRBD2. J was trimmed by 0 bases and V by 6 bases; bases with no gene match: 6. The CDR3 is 17 residues long. Germline V gene sequence: CDR1 LGHNA, CDR2 YSLEER. CDR3 amino acids: CASSHAGGYSGANVLTF. The CDR3 coding sequence is TGCGCCAGCAGTCATGCGGGAGGGTACTCTGGGGCCAACGTCCTGACTTTC.

This clone has just one count. The gene calls are TRBV13 and TRBJ1-1; D unresolved. Looked up from germline, CDR1 is PRHDT and CDR2 is FYEKMQ (reference sequence). The length of the CDR3 is 15 residues. The V end was cut by 0 bases, the J end by 0 bases, with 8 bases between. The CDR3 DNA is TGTGCCAGCAGCTTAGGCCCAGGAGTGAACACTGAAGCTTTCTTT. Protein: CASSLGPGVNTEAFF.

This CDR3 is CASSVDGGSGRGDTQYF. CDR3 nucleotide sequence: TGTGCCAGCAGCGTAGATGGTGGGAGCGGGAGGGGAGATACGCAGTATTTT. The genes are TRBV9 and TRBJ2-3; 10 nucleotides match TRBD2. CDR3 size: 17 residues. Trimming took 0 bases from V and 5 from J; bases not matched to a gene: 9. CDR1 is SGDLS and CDR2 is YYNGEE in the germline V gene.

The rearrangement links TRBV19 to TRBJ1-5; tentative D call: TRBD1 (5 bases). Trimming shortened V by 3 bases and J by 5 bases, and 11 bases separated the two germline ends. The CDR3 runs to 14 residues. The germline gives CDR1 LNHDA, CDR2 SQIVND (reference sequence). CDR3 nucleotides: TGTGCCAGTAGTATGGGTGACAGTGATCAGCCCCAGCATTTT. This translates into CASSMGDSDQPQHF.

This clone has a single count. The V gene is TRBV29-1, the J gene TRBJ1-1; the D gene is possibly TRBD1 (5 bases). Trimming left V 4 bases short and J 6 bases short, with 12 bases between. There are 12 residues in the CDR3. Per the germline V gene, CDR1 is SQVTM and CDR2 is ANQGSEA. Written as DNA, the CDR3 is TGCAGCGTTGGGGACCGACGCGCTGAAGCTTTCTTT. Protein: CSVGDRRAEAFF.

This chain's CDR3 is CASSPAGTETQYF. The CDR3 coding sequence is TGTGCCAGCAGCCCAGCAGGGACAGAGACCCAGTACTTC. V is TRBV7-6 and J is TRBJ2-5; tentatively, D is TRBD1 or TRBD2 (5 bases each). This CDR3 is 13 amino acids long. Germline lookup yields CDR1 SGHVS and CDR2 FNYEAQ. Trimming stripped 5 bases from V and 4 bases from J, with 11 bases between.

This clone was seen once. This chain links TRBV12-5 with TRBJ2-7; 8 bases match TRBD1. This CDR3 region has 17 residues. CDR1 and CDR2 from the germline V gene are LGHNT and FRNRAP. V shed 7 bases and J 6 bases; nucleotides not matched to a gene: 20. CDR3 amino acids: CASAKNLRDRREFEQYF. In nucleotides, the CDR3 is TGTGCTAGTGCCAAAAATCTCCGGGACAGGAGGGAGTTCGAGCAGTACTTC.

This rearrangement joins TRBV27 to TRBJ1-1; D not certain. The CDR3 consists of 13 residues. Trimming shortened V by 2 bases and J by 1 base, and 5 bases separated the two germline ends. Germline values: CDR1 MNHEY, CDR2 SMNVEV (reference sequence). The CDR3 region is CASSLGKNTEAFF. DNA of the CDR3: TGTGCCAGCAGTTTAGGGAAGAACACTGAAGCTTTCTTT.

The V gene is TRBV30, the J gene TRBJ2-3; 9 nucleotides align to TRBD2. Trimming removed 2 bases from V and 4 bases from J; junction bases left unmatched: 10. Germline CDR1 is GTSNPN and CDR2 is SVGIG (reference sequence). The CDR3 has 16 residues. The chain's CDR3 is CAWSRVAGVPPDTQYF. The CDR3 coding sequence is TGTGCCTGGAGTCGTGTAGCGGGAGTCCCCCCAGATACGCAGTATTTT.

This clone was picked up one time. This rearrangement joins TRBV4-2 to TRBJ1-2, with D perhaps TRBD1 (6 bases). Trimming cost V 0 bases and J 8 bases, with 16 bases left between them. Germline lookup yields CDR1 LGHNA and CDR2 YNFKEQ. The CDR3 is 15 amino acids. The CDR3 region is CASSQESGAASGYTF. The CDR3 DNA sequence: TGTGCCAGCAGCCAAGAATCAGGGGCCGCCTCAGGCTACACCTTC.

In this sample, this clone turned up once. The chain links TRBV27 to TRBJ2-2; D is ambiguous. V was clipped by 8 bases and J by 5 bases, with 9 bases between them. Germline V gene lookup returns CDR1 MNHEY and CDR2 SMNVEV (reference sequence). CDR3 length equals 12 residues. CDR3 in DNA: TGTGCCAGCCTGTCATATACCGGGGAGCTGTTTTTT. It specifies CASLSYTGELFF.

The chain uses TRBV2 and TRBJ1-1, with D unclear. This CDR3 comprises 10 residues. Germline lookup yields CDR1 SNHLY and CDR2 FYNNEI. The V end was cut by 6 bases, the J end by 11 bases, with 10 bases between. The CDR3 here is CASRSPHAFF. The CDR3 bases are TGTGCCAGCAGGTCGCCCCACGCTTTCTTT.

This clone is medium-sized. This chain uses TRBV11-3 with TRBJ1-4, with D maybe TRBD1 (5 bases). Germline loops: CDR1 SGHNT, CDR2 YENEEA. The CDR3 spans 13 residues. The germline V and J ends were trimmed by 3 bases and 10 bases, with 12 bases remaining between them. The chain's CDR3 is CASSFRGDPKLFF. The CDR3, as DNA: TGTGCCAGCAGCTTCCGAGGGGACCCAAAACTGTTTTTT. The full variable domain, completed using reference TRBV11-3 and TRBJ1-4, is EAGVVQSPRYKIIEKKQPVAFWCNPISGHNTLYWYLQNLGQGPELLIRYENEEAVDDSQLPKDRFSAERLKGVDSTLKIQPAELGDSAVYLCASSFRGDPKLFFGSGTQLSVL.

This clone is large. The rearrangement links TRBV4-1 to TRBJ1-1; TRBD1 matches 7 bases. V dropped 1 base and J dropped 1; count of bases not matched to a gene: 6. The CDR3 loop spans 16 amino acids. Germline V gene sequence: CDR1 MGHRA, CDR2 YSYEKL. Here the CDR3 DNA reads TGCGCCAGCAGCCAAGCCTTTAGGGGGCAGAACACTGAAGCTTTCTTT. Its protein is CASSQAFRGQNTEAFF.

This clone occurred a few times. The J gene is TRBJ1-5, the V gene TRBV27, with D possibly being TRBD1 (5 bases). This CDR3 has 17 amino acids. V was clipped by 2 bases and J by 5 bases, with 19 bases between them. Germline lookup yields CDR1 MNHEY and CDR2 SMNVEV (reference sequence). The CDR3 bases are TGTGCCAGCAGTTTAGGGGCAGGCCGTCTTACCTATCAGCCCCAGCATTTT. This codes for CASSLGAGRLTYQPQHF.

The V call is TRBV28, the J call TRBJ2-5; 7 nucleotides line up with TRBD1. The CDR3 loop spans 16 amino acids. The ends lost 6 bases at V and 3 bases at J; junction bases unmatched: 13. Germline loops: CDR1 MDHEN, CDR2 SYDVKM. As DNA, the CDR3 is TGTGCCAGCAGCCTCCACTTTACAGGGGTAGAAGAGACCCAGTACTTC. It codes for CASSLHFTGVEETQYF.

The chain joins TRBV10-3 to TRBJ2-5; TRBD1 matches at 11 bases. The CDR3 length is 16 residues. V gave up 5 bases and J gave up 2 bases; unmatched junction bases: 7. Germline-derived CDR1 and CDR2 are ENHRY and SYGVKD. The CDR3 reads CAISSEGDRGQETQYF. In DNA, the CDR3 is TGTGCCATCAGTTCCGAAGGGGACAGGGGGCAAGAGACCCAGTACTTC.

The sample holds one count of this clone. The rearrangement joins TRBV13 to TRBJ2-3, with 12 bases matching TRBD2. Germline V CDR1 and CDR2: PRHDT, FYEKMQ (reference sequence). The CDR3 has 15 residues. J lost 3 bases, V lost 5 bases, and 3 bases had no gene match. DNA for the CDR3: TGTGCCAGCAGCCCCGGACTAGCGGGAACAGATACGCAGTATTTT. Translation gives CASSPGLAGTDTQYF.

The V and J genes are TRBV19 and TRBJ1-2; no firm D call. Trimming pared 5 bases from V and 3 bases from J, leaving 10 bases between. CDR3 size: 13 residues. In germline, CDR1 is LNHDA, CDR2 SQIVND (reference sequence). The CDR3 region has the DNA TGTGCCAGTAGTCCTCCGGAGGACTATGGCTACACCTTC. This codes for CASSPPEDYGYTF.